The 16 T cell receptor beta chains below come from one sample, sequenced in a study of shared clonotypes between healthy human individuals. Clones were read by immunoSEQ multiplex PCR, and TCRdb kept only the in-frame ones, dropping some. There are some 360,000 clones in the sample; around 79% occur only once, and more than 9% lies in the top ten. Sequencing was done on a sample of memory CD4+ T cells sorted from blood. Subset described: CD45RA-negative fraction. The receptors derive from a man aged 25 to 45 in good health.

The chain is built from TRBV23-1 and TRBJ2-7, with a weak D call TRBD1 (5 bases). TRBV23-1 is an ORF, with its function uncertain. V dropped 1 base and J dropped 3 bases, with 7 bases sitting between them. This CDR3 has 13 residues. The CDR3 loop reads CASSQFQGYEQYF. CDR3 coding DNA: TGCGCCAGCAGTCAATTTCAGGGCTACGAGCAGTACTTC.

The chain recombines TRBV6-1 with TRBJ2-5; D might be TRBD1 (6 bases). This CDR3 comprises 13 residues. V shed 6 bases and J shed 7 bases, with 15 bases lying between them. The germline gives CDR1 MNHNS, CDR2 SASEGT. The CDR3 DNA sequence: TGTGCCAGCAGGGGGGCTACCCGAGGGACCCAGTACTTC. Its translation: CASRGATRGTQYF.

V and J are TRBV6-5 and TRBJ2-1, with a possible D match to TRBD1 (5 bases). This CDR3 is built from 14 residues. The V and J ends lost 3 bases and 4 bases respectively, with 10 bases between them. Germline CDR1 and CDR2: MNHEY and SVGAGI. CDR3 region: CASSYSQGYNEQFF. Written as DNA, the CDR3 is TGTGCCAGCAGTTATTCCCAGGGATACAATGAGCAGTTCTTC.

CDR3: CASSPDRENQPQHF. CDR3 DNA sequence: TGTGCCAGCAGCCCTGACAGGGAGAATCAGCCCCAGCATTTT. The chain joins TRBV9 to TRBJ1-5; 7 nucleotides align to TRBD1. CDR3 length: 14 residues. Looked up from germline, CDR1 is SGDLS and CDR2 is YYNGEE. Trimming at V came to 4 bases and at J to 4 bases, leaving 5 bases not matched to a gene. Looking up the rest from reference TRBV9 and TRBJ1-5 gives the full variable domain: DSGVTQTPKHLITATGQRVTLRCSPRSGDLSVYWYQQSLDQGLQFLIQYYNGEERAKGNILERFSAQQFPDLHSELNLSSLELGDSALYFCASSPDRENQPQHFGDGTRLSIL.

The gene calls are TRBV20-1 and TRBJ1-1; D gene ambiguous. The germline CDR1 and CDR2 sequences are DFQATT and SNEGSKA (reference sequence). V was clipped by 4 bases and J by 5 bases, with 8 bases between them. This CDR3 comprises 11 residues. CDR3 sequence reads: CSANGRTEAFF. The DNA for the CDR3 is TGCAGTGCTAACGGACGGACTGAAGCTTTCTTT.

A word on this clone: Other DNA sequences of this sample code for an identical CDR3. The chain couples TRBV29-1 to TRBJ2-5; D remains unclear. Germline values: CDR1 SQVTM, CDR2 ANQGSEA. Trimming took 4 bases from V and 5 from J, leaving 5 bases between them. This CDR3 comprises 10 residues. The CDR3 here is CSVAGETQYF. In DNA form, the CDR3 reads TGCAGCGTTGCCGGCGAGACCCAGTACTTC.

The chain recombines TRBV12-2 with TRBJ1-2. TRBV12-2 is a listed pseudogene. CDR3 length equals 15 residues. Here the CDR3 reads CASRLAWTVNYGYTF. The CDR3 nucleotides are TGTGCAAGTCGCTTAGCGTGGACGGTTAACTATGGCTACACCTTC.

The rearrangement links TRBV2 to TRBJ2-5; no firm D call. With 4 bases removed from V and 0 bases from J, the gap between germline ends came to 9 bases. The V gene's germline CDR1 is SNHLY and CDR2 FYNNEI. The CDR3 runs to 14 residues. In DNA form, the CDR3 reads TGTGCCAGCAGTGTATACAGCCACCAAGAGACCCAGTACTTC. It encodes CASSVYSHQETQYF.

This clone was recorded a few times. This chain links TRBV10-3 with TRBJ1-2; D not certain. This CDR3 region has 13 residues. Germline V CDR1 and CDR2: ENHRY, SYGVKD. Trimming pared 2 bases from V and 8 bases from J, leaving 12 bases between. The CDR3 reads CAISEVSEGGYTF. The CDR3, as DNA: TGTGCCATCAGTGAGGTCTCAGAGGGCGGCTACACCTTC.

V gene TRBV7-9 combines with J gene TRBJ2-1; TRBD1 or TRBD2 may be the D gene (5 bases each). Germline values: CDR1 SEHNR, CDR2 FQNEAQ (reference sequence). The CDR3 is 14 amino acids. V gave up 4 bases and J gave up 6 bases, with 13 bases separating them. CDR3 coding DNA: TGTGCCAGCAGCTGGGCGTGGGGGAGCAATGAGCAGTTCTTC. Translated, it gives CASSWAWGSNEQFF. Supplemented by reference TRBV7-9 and TRBJ2-1, the full variable domain reads DTGVSQNPRHKITKRGQNVTFRCDPISEHNRLYWYRQTLGQGPEFLTYFQNEAQLEKSRLLSDRFSAERPKGSFSTLEIQRTEQGDSAMYLCASSWAWGSNEQFFGPGTRLTVL.

In this sample, this clone turned up once. This sequence joins TRBV4-2 and TRBJ2-3; 8 bases fit TRBD1. The length of the CDR3 is 16 residues. The germline gives CDR1 LGHNA, CDR2 YNFKEQ. V dropped 2 bases and J dropped 4; count of bases not matched to a gene: 8. The chain's CDR3 is CASSQPNRGRSDTQYF. In nucleotides, the CDR3 is TGTGCCAGCAGCCAACCAAACAGGGGGAGGTCAGATACGCAGTATTTT.

This clone was recorded only once. This sequence joins TRBV25-1 and TRBJ2-1; D unresolved. Trimming took off 10 bases at V and 9 bases at J, with 19 bases between the two ends. Per germline, CDR1 MGHDK and CDR2 SYGVNS. The CDR3 runs to 13 residues. The CDR3 spells CATSKEVFGEQFF. CDR3 in DNA: TGTGCCACCTCGAAGGAAGTTTTCGGTGAGCAGTTCTTC.

CDR3 sequence reads: CASSPGTAFTYEQYF. CDR3 nucleotides: TGTGCCAGCTCACCAGGGACAGCATTCACCTACGAGCAGTACTTC. This rearrangement joins TRBV18 to TRBJ2-7, with TRBD1 matching over 7 bases. The CDR3 covers 15 residues. Trimming at V came to 2 bases and at J to 2 bases, leaving 6 bases not matched to a gene. Germline CDR1 and CDR2: KGHSH and LQKENI.

V is TRBV10-3 and J is TRBJ2-5; 12 bases fit TRBD2. V shed 6 bases, J shed 5 bases, and the junction held 7 bases outside the gene matches. Per the germline V gene, CDR1 is ENHRY and CDR2 is SYGVKD. The CDR3 loop spans 15 amino acids. The CDR3 is CAISTLAGGGETQYF. The CDR3 DNA reads as TGTGCCATCAGCACACTAGCGGGAGGAGGGGAGACCCAGTACTTC.

The chain links TRBV9 to TRBJ2-7, with 9 positions matching TRBD2. There are 19 residues in the CDR3. CDR1 is SGDLS and CDR2 is YYNGEE in the germline V gene. The V and J ends lost 3 bases and 5 bases, in that order; junction bases with no gene match: 21. The CDR3 nucleotides are TGTGCCAGCAGCGCCGGACCTGGGGGCGGGAGGGATTGGAAGGACGAGCAGTACTTC. Protein: CASSAGPGGGRDWKDEQYF.

V is TRBV10-2 and J is TRBJ2-1, with D tentatively TRBD1 (6 bases). V was cut by 6 bases and J by 2 bases, with 11 bases left in between. This CDR3 is built from 14 residues. Germline V gene data show CDR1 as WSHSY and CDR2 as SAAADI. CDR3 residues: CASSDRITYNEQFF. The CDR3 DNA is TGCGCCAGCAGCGACAGGATCACCTACAATGAGCAGTTCTTC.